The 14 T cell receptor beta chains reported below all come from one sample, sequenced in a study of blood T cells in healthy people across ages. Combining a sample-barcoded 5' primer with a J-beta primer mix, a second PCR ran for about 7 to 11 cycles. Using its own MiXCR run on the 5' RACE reads, TCRdb lists one record per CDR3 protein. The sample consists of approximately 830,000 distinct CDR3 sequences, approximately 65% of them appearing once. Sequencing input: blood. The receptors stem from a man aged 25 to 40 in good health.

The CDR3 is CAISEKDKGTEAFF. The CDR3, as DNA: TGTGCCATCAGTGAAAAGGACAAGGGCACTGAAGCTTTCTTT. J is TRBJ1-1 and V is TRBV10-3, with D tentatively TRBD1 (5 bases). Trimming left V 3 bases short and J 4 bases short, with 12 bases between. CDR3 length: 14 amino acids. Per germline, CDR1 ENHRY and CDR2 SYGVKD.

There are a few counts of this clonotype. The chain carries TRBV28 and TRBJ2-5, with unresolved D. CDR1 and CDR2 (germline): MDHEN, SYDVKM. The CDR3 is made up of 12 amino acids. The germline V and J ends were trimmed by 6 bases and 7 bases, with 12 bases remaining between them. The CDR3, as DNA: TGTGCCAGCAGCAAACCCGCCGGGACCCAGTACTTC. Its protein product is CASSKPAGTQYF.

The chain joins TRBV12-3 or TRBV12-4 to TRBJ2-4; 8 bases fit TRBD1. V shed 6 bases and J 8 bases; nucleotides not matched to a gene: 9. The CDR3 has 14 amino acids. The CDR3 sequence: CASSAWTGKDIQYF. CDR3 DNA: TGTGCCAGCAGCGCCTGGACAGGGAAGGACATTCAGTACTTC.

This clonotype appeared a few times. The V and J genes are TRBV4-2 and TRBJ1-2; no clear D gene. Trimming pared 4 bases from V and 2 bases from J, leaving 14 bases between. This CDR3 spans 15 amino acids. Germline CDR1 and CDR2: LGHNA and YNFKEQ. In nucleotides, the CDR3 is TGTGCCAGCAGCCTTGAGGCGGCCCAGAACTATGGCTACACCTTC. Translated, it gives CASSLEAAQNYGYTF.

The chain is built from TRBV6-1 and TRBJ2-3; D is undetermined. CDR1 is MNHNS, CDR2 SASEGT, per germline. This CDR3 has 12 amino acids. V shed 7 bases and J shed 5 bases, with 10 bases lying between them. The CDR3 bases are TGTGCCAGCACCGACCTCTTAGATACGCAGTATTTT. It codes for CASTDLLDTQYF.

This clonotype was counted only a few times. The gene calls are TRBV4-3 and TRBJ2-7, with D tentatively TRBD1 (6 bases). Deletions cut 0 bases from V and 1 base from J, with 10 bases between. The CDR3 is 15 amino acids. The germline V gene has CDR1 LGHNA and CDR2 YSLEER. The CDR3 region is CASSQEAGVSYEQYF. CDR3 DNA: TGCGCCAGCAGCCAAGAAGCAGGGGTGTCCTACGAGCAGTACTTC.

Only a few counts were recorded for this clonotype. This chain joins TRBV6-5 and TRBJ1-4, with 10 bases that match TRBD1. V shed 0 bases, J shed 8 bases, and the junction held 15 bases outside the gene matches. The CDR3 is made up of 19 amino acids. Germline CDR1 reads MNHEY; CDR2 reads SVGAGI. CDR3 nucleotide sequence: TGTGCCAGCAGTTACTCGGGGGGACAGGGGTTAGGGTACGGAGAAAAACTGTTTTTT. It is translated as CASSYSGGQGLGYGEKLFF.

The chain carries TRBV27 and TRBJ2-1; D possibly matches TRBD1 or TRBD2 (6 bases each). V lost 2 bases to trimming and J lost 7 bases, with 12 bases between them. The CDR3 is 14 amino acids. CDR1 is MNHEY, CDR2 SMNVEV, per germline (reference sequence). CDR3 residues: CASSLDTGANEQFF. The CDR3 DNA sequence: TGTGCCAGCAGTTTAGATACGGGGGCGAATGAGCAGTTCTTC.

The genes are TRBV20-1 and TRBJ2-1; 7 bases line up with TRBD2. After removal of 1 base from V and 4 bases from J, the junction contained 13 bases not matched to a gene. The CDR3 runs 17 residues. Germline values: CDR1 DFQATT, CDR2 SNEGSKA (reference sequence). DNA of the CDR3: TGCAGTGCTAGAGGGGGGGGAGTTGGCGGACTATACAATGAGCAGTTCTTC. Translated, it gives CSARGGGVGGLYNEQFF.

The table lists this clonotype with many counts. V is TRBV28 and J is TRBJ2-7; TRBD2 matches at 9 bases. Germline V gene data show CDR1 as MDHEN and CDR2 as SYDVKM. This CDR3 is 15 amino acids long. The V gene end was trimmed by 8 bases and the J gene end by 5 bases; junction bases not matched to a gene: 13. The CDR3 reads CASGDLSGGSHEQYF. DNA for the CDR3: TGTGCCAGCGGCGATCTTAGCGGGGGTAGCCACGAGCAGTACTTC.

In the case of this clonotype: The junction departs from germline at one end; a sequencing error may be responsible. The gene calls are TRBV7-8 and TRBJ2-1; TRBD2 matches 12 bases. From germline, CDR1 is SGHVS and CDR2 FQNEAQ. The CDR3 is made up of 18 amino acids. The CDR3 loop reads CTSSFVYGTSGSLNEQFF. The CDR3 nucleotides read TGTACCAGCAGCTTCGTATACGGGACTAGCGGGTCCCTCAATGAGCAGTTCTTC.

The chain combines TRBV28 with TRBJ2-7; 9 nucleotides agree with TRBD1. This CDR3 is built from 15 residues. CDR1 is MDHEN and CDR2 is SYDVKM in the germline V gene. Trimming took 4 bases from V and 4 from J; bases not matched to a gene: 8. The DNA of the CDR3 is TGTGCCAGCAGTTGGGGGACAGGGTCAATATACGAGCAGTACTTC. Its translation: CASSWGTGSIYEQYF.

The V gene is TRBV6-1, the J gene TRBJ1-6; D is perhaps TRBD1 (6 bases). The CDR3 runs to 14 residues. Trimming stripped 0 bases from V and 11 bases from J, with 11 bases between. CDR1 is MNHNS and CDR2 is SASEGT in the germline V gene. The CDR3 is CASSEAGGETPLHF. The CDR3 coding sequence is TGTGCCAGCAGTGAAGCAGGGGGTGAAACACCCCTCCACTTT.

The V call is TRBV25-1, the J call TRBJ2-5, with D possibly being TRBD2 (5 bases). Germline-derived CDR1 and CDR2 are MGHDK and SYGVNS. V gave up 4 bases and J gave up 2 bases, with 8 bases separating them. The CDR3 sequence is 13 residues long. The CDR3 nucleotides are TGTGCCAGCAGTGGCACTAGTCAAGAGACCCAGTACTTC. It is translated as CASSGTSQETQYF.